The T cell receptor beta chain under discussion was sequenced for a study of T-cell memory formation after mild COVID-19. Study-wide findings and caveats: The pre-infection memory compartment contained some responding clones, suggesting cross-reactive memory joined.

In regard to this clonotype: Its specificity is unknown.

Germline-derived CDR1 and CDR2 are MGHRA and YSYEKL. This CDR3 comprises 13 residues. Trimming took 0 bases from V and 4 from J, leaving 4 bases between them. Constant-segment primers were used for 5'RACE, and the resulting TCR alpha and TCR beta cDNA libraries carried sample barcodes and UMIs. TCRdb ran MiXCR on the 5' RACE reads and lists one entry per CDR3 protein. The data contain around 250,000 distinct CDR3 sequences, over 8.5% of them singletons. The chain carries TRBV4-1 and TRBJ1-5; the D is unclear. The sequenced material came from PBMCs or a T cell subset sorted from them (not recorded which). The sequence derives from a man aged 18 to 29 who had mild COVID-19 (a few samples of this study predate the infection). Cell type and time point are not known. The CDR3 sequence is CASSQDINQPQHF. The CDR3 DNA reads TGCGCCAGCAGCCAAGATATAAATCAGCCCCAGCATTTT.